Shown below are 20 T cell receptor beta chains from a single sample sequenced in a study of blood T cell repertoires in COVID-19 (dated by TCRdb to 2020 to 2022). Library construction relied on the immunoSEQ multiplex PCR assay. Not all clones reach the TCRdb copy of this immuneACCESS table, which keeps in-frame sequences only. Checked studies attribute under half of the gap to unresolved V genes and leave the rest unexplained. The sample table records 150,000 or so clones; 70% to 90% of these occur just once. The ten most abundant clones make up roughly 11% of the sample. The material sequenced was peripheral blood. The receptor set was obtained from a human donor in a cohort sampled during active COVID-19.

This chain joins TRBV6-5 and TRBJ2-6, with D maybe TRBD2 (5 bases). Deletions cut 5 bases from V and 1 base from J, with 9 bases between. This CDR3 is built from 15 residues. CDR1 and CDR2 (germline): MNHEY, SVGAGI. CDR3 in amino acids: CASSKDWSGANVLTF. The CDR3 DNA sequence: TGTGCCAGCAGTAAGGACTGGTCTGGGGCCAACGTCCTGACTTTC.

The chain recombines TRBV28 with TRBJ1-2, with 9 bases lining up with TRBD1. The V gene end was trimmed by 6 bases and the J gene end by 4 bases; junction bases not matched to a gene: 6. This CDR3 comprises 14 residues. The V gene's germline CDR1 is MDHEN and CDR2 SYDVKM. The CDR3 sequence: CASSLQGALYGYTF. Here the CDR3 DNA reads TGTGCCAGCAGCCTACAGGGGGCCCTCTATGGCTACACCTTC.

This clone was recorded a few times. Here the CDR3 reads CSASWAGVGNEQFF. DNA for the CDR3: TGCAGTGCTAGTTGGGCGGGAGTGGGGAATGAGCAGTTCTTC. The V gene is TRBV20-1, the J gene TRBJ2-1, with TRBD2 matching over 7 bases. The CDR3 sequence is 14 residues long. The V segment lost 3 bases and the J segment 7 bases; nucleotides outside the gene matches: 9. CDR1 and CDR2 (germline): DFQATT, SNEGSKA (reference sequence).

The rearrangement links TRBV6-2 or TRBV6-3 to TRBJ2-7, with TRBD2 matching 8 bases. V shed 5 bases and J 4 bases; nucleotides not matched to a gene: 10. The V gene's germline CDR1 is MNHEY and CDR2 SVGEGT. The CDR3 length is 15 residues. The CDR3 DNA reads TGTGCCAGCAGTATCGGACGCCAGCGGGGGTACGAGCAGTACTTC. It codes for CASSIGRQRGYEQYF.

This clone was counted a single time. This chain joins TRBV27 and TRBJ2-7, with 10 positions matching TRBD1. This CDR3 has 15 residues. Germline CDR1 is MNHEY and CDR2 is SMNVEV (reference sequence). Trimming removed 6 bases from V and 2 bases from J; junction bases left unmatched: 7. The CDR3 region has the DNA TGTGCCAGCAGGAAAAGCGGGACAGGGGCCTACGAGCAGTACTTC. Its translation is CASRKSGTGAYEQYF.

The chain carries TRBV7-9 and TRBJ2-1; 13 nucleotides agree with TRBD2. V lost 4 bases, J lost 5 bases, and 5 bases stayed unmatched. Germline CDR1 reads SEHNR; CDR2 reads FQNEAQ (reference sequence). The CDR3 contains 16 residues. CDR3 residues: CASSSLAGGPHNEQFF. CDR3 sequence (DNA): TGTGCCAGCAGCTCACTAGCGGGGGGGCCCCACAATGAGCAGTTCTTC.

The gene calls are TRBV19 and TRBJ2-1; 9 bases match TRBD1. Trimming cost V 3 bases and J 8 bases; bases outside gene matches: 8. This CDR3 contains 15 residues. Germline CDR1 and CDR2: LNHDA and SQIVND (reference sequence). CDR3 bases: TGTGCCAGTAGTATCGGGTGGACAGGGGCACATGAGCAGTTCTTC. As protein: CASSIGWTGAHEQFF.

The chain carries TRBV9 and TRBJ2-7; no firm D call. Trimming cost V 4 bases and J 2 bases, with 13 bases left between them. The CDR3 spans 14 residues. The germline gives CDR1 SGDLS, CDR2 YYNGEE. In DNA form, the CDR3 reads TGTGCCAGCAGCCCCGCGACTTACACCTACGAGCAGTACTTC. Protein product: CASSPATYTYEQYF. Full variable domain (missing parts from reference TRBV9 and TRBJ2-7): DSGVTQTPKHLITATGQRVTLRCSPRSGDLSVYWYQQSLDQGLQFLIQYYNGEERAKGNILERFSAQQFPDLHSELNLSSLELGDSALYFCASSPATYTYEQYFGPGTRLTVT.

J is TRBJ2-2 and V is TRBV5-5; 7 nucleotides line up with TRBD2. J lost 6 bases, V lost 4 bases, and 15 bases had no gene match. The CDR3 consists of 17 residues. Germline V gives CDR1 SGHKS, CDR2 YYEKEE (reference sequence). CDR3 nucleotide sequence: TGTGCCAGCAGCCAATGGAGGGAGGGCCAAGGTGCCGGGGAGCTGTTTTTT. Encoded protein: CASSQWREGQGAGELFF.

CDR3 DNA sequence: TGTGCCTGGAGTGTACGGGGACTAGCGGGCGAGCAGTACTTC. It specifies CAWSVRGLAGEQYF. The chain combines TRBV30 with TRBJ2-7, with 12 bases identical to TRBD2. Trimming took 0 bases from V and 6 from J; bases not matched to a gene: 3. This CDR3 has 14 amino acids. The germline CDR1 and CDR2 sequences are GTSNPN and SVGIG (reference sequence).

The chain uses TRBV11-3 and TRBJ1-5; D remains ambiguous. Germline assignment: CDR1 SGHNT and CDR2 YENEEA. V shed 0 bases and J shed 0 bases, with 9 bases lying between them. The CDR3 runs to 16 residues. DNA of the CDR3: TGTGCCAGCAGCTTAGAAACTTATAATAGCAATCAGCCCCAGCATTTT. Amino acid sequence: CASSLETYNSNQPQHF.

The chain combines TRBV5-8 with TRBJ2-5, with 10 positions matching TRBD2. The ends lost 5 bases at V and 2 bases at J; junction bases unmatched: 6. CDR3 length: 15 amino acids. Germline V gene data show CDR1 as SGHTS and CDR2 as YDEGEE. CDR3 bases: TGTGCCAGCAGTCGGTCACTAGCGGGACAAGAGACCCAGTACTTC. Translating it yields CASSRSLAGQETQYF.

The genes are TRBV3-1 (or the pseudogene TRBV3-2) and TRBJ2-4, with TRBD2 as a possible D gene (5 bases). V lost 3 bases and J lost 0, with 21 bases in between. In germline, CDR1 is LGHDT, CDR2 YNNKEL (reference sequence). The CDR3 consists of 19 residues. CDR3 bases: TGTGCCAGCAGCCAGTTCCCTCAAGCGGCCCTGCAAGCCAAAAACATTCAGTACTTC. Translated, it gives CASSQFPQAALQAKNIQYF.

V gene TRBV19 combines with J gene TRBJ2-1, with 10 bases aligning to TRBD1. In germline, CDR1 is LNHDA, CDR2 SQIVND (reference sequence). The CDR3 consists of 16 residues. V trimming: 2 bases; J trimming: 3 bases; junction bases outside the gene matches: 4. CDR3 in amino acids: CASSISRTGGYNEQFF. As DNA, the CDR3 is TGTGCCAGTAGTATAAGTAGGACAGGGGGCTACAATGAGCAGTTCTTC.

The rearrangement links TRBV12-2 to TRBJ1-1; TRBD1 was called by the table and not checked on the DNA. TRBV12-2 is described as a pseudogene. The CDR3 is 19 amino acids. The CDR3 nucleotides read TGTGCAAGTCGCTCAGGGAAAAAACTGGTTACAGGGGGAAACACTGAAGCTTTCTTT. It is translated as CASRSGKKLVTGGNTEAFF.

V usage is TRBV9 and J usage is TRBJ2-1; 8 nucleotides match TRBD2. J gave up 9 bases and V 0 bases, and 2 bases lay outside the gene matches. Germline V gene sequence: CDR1 SGDLS, CDR2 YYNGEE. The CDR3 contains 13 residues. The CDR3 DNA follows: TGTGCCAGCAGCGTAGGGGCGGGGGGTGAGCAGTTCTTC. As protein: CASSVGAGGEQFF. Based on the CDR3 plus reference TRBV9 and TRBJ2-1, the full variable domain is DSGVTQTPKHLITATGQRVTLRCSPRSGDLSVYWYQQSLDQGLQFLIQYYNGEERAKGNILERFSAQQFPDLHSELNLSSLELGDSALYFCASSVGAGGEQFFGPGTRLTVL.

The rearrangement uses TRBV11-2 and TRBJ2-3, with 8 bases lining up with TRBD1. Germline CDR1 is SGHAT and CDR2 is FQNNGV. The CDR3 runs to 15 residues. The ends lost 1 base at V and 5 bases at J; junction bases unmatched: 5. The CDR3 reads CASSLVLRGLDTQYF. The CDR3 DNA reads TGTGCCAGCAGCTTAGTTCTCAGGGGGCTAGATACGCAGTATTTT. The full variable domain, in which reference TRBV11-2 and TRBJ2-3 provide the parts outside the CDR3, is EAGVAQSPRYKIIEKRQSVAFWCNPISGHATLYWYQQILGQGPKLLIQFQNNGVVDDSQLPKDRFSAERLKGVDSTLKIQPAKLEDSAVYLCASSLVLRGLDTQYFGPGTRLTVL.

The V and J genes are TRBV29-1 and TRBJ2-3, with a possible D match to TRBD2 (5 bases). V shed 3 bases and J shed 2 bases, with 9 bases lying between them. CDR3 length equals 13 residues. Germline V gene data show CDR1 as SQVTM and CDR2 as ANQGSEA. CDR3: CSVERGNTDTQYF. The CDR3 bases are TGCAGCGTTGAGCGAGGGAACACAGATACGCAGTATTTT.

This chain connects TRBV2 to TRBJ2-1; D perhaps matches TRBD1 (5 bases). The V gene lost 6 bases and the J gene lost 12 bases, with 15 bases spanning the gap. CDR3 length: 12 amino acids. Looked up from germline, CDR1 is SNHLY and CDR2 is FYNNEI. CDR3 coding DNA: TGTGCCAGCAGGACAGACCCGTACCGGCAGTTCTTC. This sequence encodes CASRTDPYRQFF.

This clone was found a few times. V gene TRBV18 combines with J gene TRBJ2-7; D uncertain. Germline V gives CDR1 KGHSH, CDR2 LQKENI. There are 14 residues in the CDR3. Between the trimmed V and J ends, which lost 2 bases and 0 bases, there was a span of 8 bases. Here the CDR3 reads CASSPSIDSYEQYF. The CDR3 DNA sequence: TGTGCCAGCTCACCAAGTATAGACTCCTACGAGCAGTACTTC.